Listed below are T cell receptor beta chains from one sample, sequenced in a study of CD8+ T cells in alopecia areata. The data were produced by immunoSEQ multiplex PCR, yet TCRdb's version contains in-frame clones alone and is incomplete. Seen here are roughly 200,000 clones, 60% to 70% observed once, and the top ten hold less than 3.5%. The starting material was CD4+ T cells sorted from blood, obtained at week 4, from a patient treated with tofacitinib. The receptors come from a human donor with alopecia areata. Each CDR3 is given with its conserved first and last residue. D genes are given only for firm matches. Expanded clones are given a class, and other clones once, few, many or no size at all.

D gene: NA; V gene: TRBV7-9; clone size: few; CDR3 length: 15; J gene: TRBJ1-1; CDR3 DNA: TGTGCCAGCAGCGGAAGGATGGTCATGAACACTGAAGCTTTCTTT; CDR3 protein: CASSGRMVMNTEAFF
D gene: TRBD1; V gene: TRBV6-5; clone size: NA; CDR3 length: 13; J gene: TRBJ1-2; CDR3 DNA: TGTGCCGTCACAGGGGCTTCGGGCTATGGCTACACCTTC; CDR3 protein: CAVTGASGYGYTF
D gene: NA; V gene: TRBV30; clone size: NA; CDR3 length: 12; J gene: TRBJ2-7; CDR3 DNA: TGTGCCTGGGGGAAAACGGCCTACGAGCAGTACTTC; CDR3 protein: CAWGKTAYEQYF
D gene: TRBD1; V gene: TRBV19; clone size: NA; CDR3 length: 15; J gene: TRBJ1-2; CDR3 DNA: TGTGCCAGTAGTAGAGCGACAGGGGATGTCTATGGCTACACCTTC; CDR3 protein: CASSRATGDVYGYTF
D gene: TRBD1; V gene: TRBV29-1; clone size: few; CDR3 length: 15; J gene: TRBJ1-3; CDR3 DNA: TGCAGCGTTGCAAGAGGGACAGGGGTCGGAAACACCATATATTTT; CDR3 protein: CSVARGTGVGNTIYF
D gene: TRBD1; V gene: TRBV6-1; clone size: NA; CDR3 length: 14; J gene: TRBJ1-5; CDR3 DNA: TGTGCCAGCAGCCTTAACGGACAGGGAGGGGGGCAGCATTTT; CDR3 protein: CASSLNGQGGGQHF
D gene: NA; V gene: TRBV30; clone size: NA; CDR3 length: 11; J gene: TRBJ1-1; CDR3 DNA: TGTGCCTGGAGTCCCAGGATTGAAGCTTTCTTT; CDR3 protein: CAWSPRIEAFF
D gene: NA; V gene: TRBV28; clone size: few; CDR3 length: 13; J gene: TRBJ1-1; CDR3 DNA: TGTGCCAGCAGTTCTCAAGATAACACTGAAGCTTTCTTT; CDR3 protein: CASSSQDNTEAFF
D gene: NA; V gene: TRBV25-1; clone size: NA; CDR3 length: 16; J gene: TRBJ1-4; CDR3 DNA: TGTGCCAGCAGTGAATGGGCGGCTGCAACTAATGAAAAACTGTTTTTT; CDR3 protein: CASSEWAAATNEKLFF
D gene: TRBD1; V gene: TRBV6-5; clone size: NA; CDR3 length: 16; J gene: TRBJ1-3; CDR3 DNA: TGTGCCAGCAGTTACCCTTCAAGGGGGCACGGAAACACCATATATTTT; CDR3 protein: CASSYPSRGHGNTIYF